A single sample is the source of the 15 T cell receptor beta chains below, sequenced in a study of T-cell memory formation after mild COVID-19. TCRdb ran MiXCR on the 5' RACE reads and lists one entry per CDR3 protein. The sample lists approximately 290,000 distinct CDR3 sequences, more than 15% occurring once. The sequenced sample consisted of PBMCs or a T cell subset sorted from them (not recorded which). The receptors come from a man between 18 and 29 years old who had mild COVID-19 (a few samples of this study predate the infection). Cell type and time point are not known.

The J gene is TRBJ2-5, the V gene TRBV5-1, with 14 bases matching TRBD2. There are 15 residues in the CDR3. The germline gives CDR1 SGHRS, CDR2 YFSETQ. With V trimmed by 6 bases and J by 5 bases, 6 bases remained unmatched. The DNA for the CDR3 is TGCGCCAGCAAGACTAGCGGGGGGGCCGTGGAGACCCAGTACTTC. Protein sequence: CASKTSGGAVETQYF.

This clonotype showed up just a few times. The gene calls are TRBV7-8 and TRBJ2-1; tentative D call: TRBD2 (5 bases). V was trimmed by 1 base and J by 3 bases, leaving 13 bases between them. The CDR3 runs to 16 residues. The germline V gene encodes CDR1 SGHVS and CDR2 FQNEAQ. The CDR3 bases are TGTGCCAGCAGCTTAGTTTATTCCAGCGGCTACAATGAGCAGTTCTTC. Protein: CASSLVYSSGYNEQFF.

This clonotype was seen only a few times. V and J are TRBV7-9 and TRBJ2-5; D remains unclear. The V end was cut by 5 bases, the J end by 3 bases, with 13 bases between. Germline CDR1 reads SEHNR; CDR2 reads FQNEAQ (reference sequence). The length of the CDR3 is 14 residues. DNA for the CDR3: TGTGCCAGCAGCCGTTCAGGACGGGAAGAGACCCAGTACTTC. As protein: CASSRSGREETQYF.

This clonotype was counted many times. The CDR3 DNA sequence: TGCGCCAGCAGCCAGACAGGGCTAGAAGCTTTCTTT. The encoded protein is CASSQTGLEAFF. The V and J genes are TRBV5-1 and TRBJ1-1; 7 bases are a match to TRBD1. Germline CDR1 reads SGHRS; CDR2 reads YFSETQ. This CDR3 is built from 12 residues. The V segment lost 4 bases and the J segment 8 bases; nucleotides outside the gene matches: 5.

This clonotype was seen more than once but under ten times. The gene calls are TRBV15 and TRBJ1-1; D is ambiguous. Trimming stripped 1 base from V and 8 bases from J, with 8 bases between. Germline values: CDR1 LNHNV, CDR2 YYDKDF (reference sequence). This CDR3 contains 12 residues. Here the CDR3 DNA reads TGTGCCACCAGCAGAGGTTTTCTAGAAGCTTTCTTT. This sequence encodes CATSRGFLEAFF.

CDR3 in amino acids: CASRSGGTMNTEAFF. The CDR3 DNA is TGTGCCAGCAGATCCGGGGGGACCATGAACACTGAAGCTTTCTTT. This chain uses TRBV5-5 with TRBJ1-1, with D perhaps TRBD1 (5 bases). From germline, CDR1 is SGHKS and CDR2 YYEKEE (reference sequence). The CDR3 contains 15 residues. V lost 5 bases to trimming and J lost 0 bases, with 14 bases between them.

In its sample, this clonotype was seen many times. This sequence joins TRBV29-1 and TRBJ2-1, with 15 bases identical to TRBD2. The CDR3 consists of 17 residues. The V segment lost 1 base and the J segment 1 base; nucleotides outside the gene matches: 2. Germline CDR1 reads SQVTM; CDR2 reads ANQGSEA. CDR3 nucleotides: TGCAGCGTTGAAGCGGGACTAGCGGGGGGTTCCTACAATGAGCAGTTCTTC. Translated: CSVEAGLAGGSYNEQFF.

Only a few counts were recorded for this clonotype. This CDR3 is CASSLAGLYQPQHF. In nucleotides, the CDR3 is TGTGCCAGCAGCTTAGCAGGGTTGTATCAGCCCCAGCATTTT. This chain links TRBV7-2 with TRBJ1-5; D not certain. Germline CDR1 SGHTA, CDR2 FQGNSA. Trimming removed 0 bases at V and 5 bases at J, with 8 bases between. The CDR3 is made up of 14 amino acids.

In its sample, this clonotype was seen a few times. The genes are TRBV18 and TRBJ2-5, with D perhaps assigned TRBD1 or TRBD2 (5 bases each). V dropped 0 bases and J dropped 3 bases, with 8 bases sitting between them. Germline assignment: CDR1 KGHSH and CDR2 LQKENI. CDR3 length: 14 residues. The CDR3 loop reads CASSPPGTKETQYF. The CDR3, as DNA: TGTGCCAGCTCACCACCTGGGACCAAAGAGACCCAGTACTTC.

The J gene is TRBJ2-2, the V gene TRBV4-3; 9 positions agree with TRBD1. This CDR3 is 15 amino acids long. Trimming took 2 bases from V and 7 from J; bases not matched to a gene: 5. In germline, CDR1 is LGHNA, CDR2 YSLEER. This chain's CDR3 is CASSQTGTGYGELFF. Here the CDR3 DNA reads TGCGCCAGCAGCCAAACCGGGACAGGGTACGGGGAGCTGTTTTTT.

The rearrangement joins TRBV7-3 to TRBJ2-2; 12 bases are a match to TRBD2. CDR1 SGHTA and CDR2 FQGTGA come from the germline V gene. The CDR3 is 16 amino acids. J was trimmed by 5 bases and V by 5 bases; bases with no gene match: 6. The CDR3, as DNA: TGTGCCAGCAGCCGACGGACTAGCGGGGCTACCGGGGAGCTGTTTTTT. It encodes CASSRRTSGATGELFF.

This clonotype was observed a handful of times. The V call is TRBV27, the J call TRBJ2-5; 11 positions match TRBD2. Per the germline V gene, CDR1 is MNHEY and CDR2 is SMNVEV (reference sequence). Trimming took 5 bases from V and 5 from J; bases not matched to a gene: 13. The CDR3 has 17 residues. CDR3 loop: CASSQTLAGGPRETQYF. In DNA form, the CDR3 reads TGTGCCAGCAGTCAAACTTTAGCGGGGGGGCCTCGGGAGACCCAGTACTTC.

This clonotype has just a few counts. The chain carries TRBV18 and TRBJ2-2; the D is unclear. With 2 bases removed from V and 0 bases from J, the gap between germline ends came to 13 bases. Germline CDR1 reads KGHSH; CDR2 reads LQKENI. The length of the CDR3 is 17 residues. The CDR3 DNA reads as TGTGCCAGCTCACCAACCCCGGTAGCCGCGAACACCGGGGAGCTGTTTTTT. Protein: CASSPTPVAANTGELFF.

CDR3 in amino acids: CASSKGLAGGSTDTQYF. As DNA, the CDR3 is TGTGCCAGCAGTAAGGGACTAGCGGGGGGAAGCACAGATACGCAGTATTTT. J is TRBJ2-3 and V is TRBV6-5; 15 nucleotides match TRBD2. V was clipped by 5 bases and J by 0 bases; unmatched bases: 3. This CDR3 is built from 17 residues. The germline V gene has CDR1 MNHEY and CDR2 SVGAGI.

J is TRBJ2-3 and V is TRBV7-9; a weak D match, TRBD1 (6 bases). Trimming pared 2 bases from V and 6 bases from J, leaving 9 bases between. The CDR3 spans 13 residues. Per the germline V gene, CDR1 is SEHNR and CDR2 is FQNEAQ (reference sequence). CDR3 bases: TGTGCCAGCAGCTTACCCGACAGGGATACGCAGTATTTT. As protein: CASSLPDRDTQYF.